This T cell receptor beta chain came from a study of blood T cell repertoires in COVID-19. Study context: The United States, Italy and Spain supplied acute and convalescent COVID-19 samples.

Unmatched junction bases numbered 9, after V lost 5 bases and J lost 6 bases. The CDR3 extends over 15 amino acids. Per the germline V gene, CDR1 is MNHNY and CDR2 is SVGAGI (reference sequence). Per the original methods: Using reference gene primer amplification, nucleated cell counts were estimated. TCRdb's table, derived via immunoSEQ multiplex PCR, lists solely in-frame clones and lacks some. V and J calls and clone size follow that table, whereas D and trimming were derived from the DNA. The sample shows hundreds of thousands of clones, approximately 85% of them seen only once. This receptor was identified in a middle-aged man with active or convalescent COVID-19. The chain carries TRBV6-6 and TRBJ2-2; 7 bases line up with TRBD2. Sample: peripheral blood. The CDR3 is CASSLSGRAAGELFF. The CDR3, as DNA: TGTGCCAGCAGTCTTAGCGGGCGCGCCGCCGGGGAGCTGTTTTTT.